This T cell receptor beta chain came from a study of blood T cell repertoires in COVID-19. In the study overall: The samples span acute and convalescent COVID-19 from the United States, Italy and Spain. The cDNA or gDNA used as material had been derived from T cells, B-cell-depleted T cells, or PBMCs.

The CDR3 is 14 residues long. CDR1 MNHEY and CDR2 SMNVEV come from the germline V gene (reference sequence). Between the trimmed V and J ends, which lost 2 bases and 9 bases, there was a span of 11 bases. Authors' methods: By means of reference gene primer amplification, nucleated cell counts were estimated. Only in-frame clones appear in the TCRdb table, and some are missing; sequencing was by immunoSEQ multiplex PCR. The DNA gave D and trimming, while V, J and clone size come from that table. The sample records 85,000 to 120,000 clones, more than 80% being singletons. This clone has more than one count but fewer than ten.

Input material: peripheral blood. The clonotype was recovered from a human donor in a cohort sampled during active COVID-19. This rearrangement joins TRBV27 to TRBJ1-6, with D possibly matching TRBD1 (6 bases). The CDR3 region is CASSLQGLGSPLHF. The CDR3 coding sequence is TGTGCCAGCAGTTTACAGGGGTTGGGTTCACCCCTCCACTTT.